The rows below give T cell receptor beta chains drawn from one sample of a study of lymphopenia after photon versus proton radiotherapy. Profiled with immunoSEQ multiplex PCR; TCRdb holds only in-frame clones, not every one. The top ten hold over 2% of the sample, which has 65,000 to 90,000 clones, under 95% seen once. Source: peripheral blood, taken from a patient treated with photon-based radiotherapy. The receptor source for this set is a woman between 40 and 55 years old with cholangiocarcinoma. The CDR3 runs from the conserved cysteine through the conserved F or W. Each record gives: J gene, clone size, D gene, CDR3 length, V gene, CDR3 DNA, CDR3 protein. The D gene is left open where the match is weak. Expanded clones are given a class, and other clones once, few, many or no size at all.

TRBJ2-2 | . | . | 16 | TRBV7-9 | TGTGCCAGCAGCCTTGTTCGGGGGAAAAACACCGGGGAGCTGTTTTTT | CASSLVRGKNTGELFF
TRBJ2-6 | . | . | 15 | TRBV18 | TGTGCCAGCTCACCCCAGGGGTCTGGGGCCAACGTCCTGACTTTC | CASSPQGSGANVLTF
TRBJ1-1 | . | . | 12 | TRBV27 | TGTGCCAGCAGTTTTTTGGGGGGAAAAGCTTTCTTT | CASSFLGGKAFF
TRBJ2-1 | . | TRBD2 | 15 | TRBV19 | TGTGCCAGTAGTGTTACTAGCGGGAGTGTCAATGAGCAGTTCTTC | CASSVTSGSVNEQFF
TRBJ2-7 | . | TRBD1 | 14 | TRBV19 | TGTGCCAGTAGTCCAGGGACAGGCTACTACGAGCAGTACTTC | CASSPGTGYYEQYF
TRBJ2-3 | . | . | 12 | TRBV28 | TGTGCCACTACCGTGAGAACAGATACGCAGTATTTT | CATTVRTDTQYF
TRBJ2-1 | . | . | 12 | TRBV28 | TGTGCCAGCAGAAGCTCCTACAATGAGCAGTTCTTC | CASRSSYNEQFF
TRBJ2-3 | . | TRBD2 | 16 | TRBV2 | TGTGCCAGCAGTGACCGACTAGCGGGGAAGGGTGATACGCAGTATTTT | CASSDRLAGKGDTQYF
TRBJ1-6 | once | . | 16 | TRBV19 | TGTGCCAGTAGTATAGACCAGGGAGGAAGAAATTCACCCCTCCACTTT | CASSIDQGGRNSPLHF
TRBJ1-1 | . | TRBD1 | 15 | TRBV5-4 | TGTGCCAGCAGCCCCGGACAGGGGGCGGGAACTGAAGCTTTCTTT | CASSPGQGAGTEAFF
TRBJ1-4 | . | . | 16 | TRBV5-1 | TGCGCCAGCAGCCCGGCGGGGGGGCGGACTAATGAAAAACTGTTTTTT | CASSPAGGRTNEKLFF
TRBJ2-1 | . | . | 15 | TRBV18 | TGTGCCAGCTCCCCGGAACTAGTTCCCTACAATGAGCAGTTCTTC | CASSPELVPYNEQFF
TRBJ2-7 | . | TRBD1 | 14 | TRBV30 | TGTGCCGGTTCACCGGGACAGGGGCCGGGGGAGCAGTACTTC | CAGSPGQGPGEQYF
TRBJ2-7 | . | TRBD1 | 14 | TRBV9 | TGTGCCAGCAGCGAACAGGGGGGATCCTACGAGCAGTACTTC | CASSEQGGSYEQYF
TRBJ1-2 | . | . | 16 | TRBV5-1 | TGCGCCAGCAGCTTAGGAGTTCGCCCAGAGGACTATGGCTACACCTTC | CASSLGVRPEDYGYTF
TRBJ2-1 | . | TRBD2 | 17 | TRBV7-2 | TGTGCCAGCAGTTTTTCTCGGACTAGCAGCCGAAGGAATGAGCAGTTCTTC | CASSFSRTSSRRNEQFF
TRBJ2-1 | . | . | 11 | TRBV5-1 | TGCGCCAGCAGTTTCCGGAATGAGCAGTTCTTC | CASSFRNEQFF
TRBJ2-7 | . | . | 13 | TRBV5-4 | TGTGCCAGCAGCTCCGTTCCGGGGTACGAGCAGTACTTC | CASSSVPGYEQYF
TRBJ1-2 | . | . | 14 | TRBV5-1 | TGCGCCAGCAGTAACGCCCCGACGGGCTATGGCTACACCTTC | CASSNAPTGYGYTF
TRBJ1-1 | . | . | 14 | TRBV7-2 | TGTGCCAGCAGCCCCCCGCTTGAAGGATACGAAGCTTTCTTT | CASSPPLEGYEAFF
TRBJ2-1 | . | TRBD1 | 14 | TRBV6-1 | TGTGCCAGCAGTGAGAGGGACAGGGGACATGAGCAGTTCTTC | CASSERDRGHEQFF
TRBJ2-7 | once | . | 14 | TRBV6-5 | TGTGCCAGCAGTCCCCTTAGCGCCTCCTACGAGCAGTACTTC | CASSPLSASYEQYF
TRBJ2-2 | once | TRBD2 | 14 | TRBV6-5 | TGTGCCAGCAGTTCGGAACTAGCGGCCGGGGAGCTGTTTTTT | CASSSELAAGELFF
TRBJ1-1 | . | . | 14 | TRBV2 | TGTGCCAGCATCAGCAGGCCGAAGAACACTGAAGCTTTCTTT | CASISRPKNTEAFF
TRBJ1-5 | . | . | 13 | TRBV7-9 | TGTGCCAGCAACCATATGGGGAATCAGCCCCAGCATTTT | CASNHMGNQPQHF
TRBJ1-1 | . | . | 13 | TRBV7-9 | TGTGCCAGCAGCCCACTGGGGGACACTGAAGCTTTCTTT | CASSPLGDTEAFF
TRBJ2-1 | . | . | 13 | TRBV7-3 | TGTGCCAGCAGCTCGTTTGGGGGAAGTGAGCAGTTCTTC | CASSSFGGSEQFF
TRBJ2-7 | . | . | 13 | TRBV10-2 | TGCGCCAGCAGTGTTGTAAACACCTACGAGCAGTACTTC | CASSVVNTYEQYF
TRBJ2-3 | . | TRBD2 | 19 | TRBV5-1 | TGCGCCAGCAGCTCGGGACTAGCGGGAGGAGTCTCTAGCACAGATACGCAGTATTTT | CASSSGLAGGVSSTDTQYF
TRBJ2-7 | . | . | 16 | TRBV27 | TGTGCCAGCAGTTTCACGCGACCTCCCCCCTCCTACGAGCAGTACTTC | CASSFTRPPPSYEQYF
TRBJ2-1 | . | . | 15 | TRBV4-1 | TGCGCCAGCAGCCAAGGCCTAGACCACTACAATGAGCAGTTCTTC | CASSQGLDHYNEQFF
TRBJ2-7 | . | . | 13 | TRBV29-1 | TGCAGCGTTAACGTTGTGGGGTGGGAAGAGCAGTACTTC | CSVNVVGWEEQYF
TRBJ2-6 | . | . | 13 | TRBV10-3 | TGTGCCAGCGCGGTCCTTGGGGCCAACGTCCTGACTTTC | CASAVLGANVLTF
TRBJ2-3 | . | . | 13 | TRBV18 | TGTGCCAGCTCACTTACAGGGACAGATACGCAGTATTTT | CASSLTGTDTQYF
TRBJ1-2 | . | . | 15 | TRBV9 | TGTGCCAGCAGCCCGCGACGTGACAGCAACTATGGCTACACCTTC | CASSPRRDSNYGYTF
TRBJ1-2 | . | TRBD1 | 15 | TRBV30 | TGTGCCTGGAGTGTACAAGCCGGGACAGGGGGCGGCTACACCTTC | CAWSVQAGTGGGYTF
TRBJ2-1 | . | . | 14 | TRBV5-1 | TGCGCCAGCAGCTTGGTAGACGGGAACAATGAGCAGTTCTTC | CASSLVDGNNEQFF
TRBJ2-4 | few | . | 14 | TRBV11-2 | TGTGCCAGCAGCTTGGAAGAGGGGCAAAACATTCAGTACTTC | CASSLEEGQNIQYF
TRBJ2-5 | . | . | 14 | TRBV7-2 | TGTGCCAGCAGCTTAGGAGGTATACAAGAGACCCAGTACTTC | CASSLGGIQETQYF
TRBJ1-1 | . | . | 10 | TRBV29-1 | TGCAGCGTTGGGACAGCGGGAGCTTTCTTT | CSVGTAGAFF
TRBJ2-6 | . | . | 17 | TRBV18 | TGTGCCAGCTCACTGCGGACAGTTTACTCTGGGGCCAACGTCCTGACTTTC | CASSLRTVYSGANVLTF
TRBJ1-2 | . | . | 15 | TRBV9 | TGTGCCAGCAGCGTACAGCCGAACACCCCCTATGGCTACACCTTC | CASSVQPNTPYGYTF